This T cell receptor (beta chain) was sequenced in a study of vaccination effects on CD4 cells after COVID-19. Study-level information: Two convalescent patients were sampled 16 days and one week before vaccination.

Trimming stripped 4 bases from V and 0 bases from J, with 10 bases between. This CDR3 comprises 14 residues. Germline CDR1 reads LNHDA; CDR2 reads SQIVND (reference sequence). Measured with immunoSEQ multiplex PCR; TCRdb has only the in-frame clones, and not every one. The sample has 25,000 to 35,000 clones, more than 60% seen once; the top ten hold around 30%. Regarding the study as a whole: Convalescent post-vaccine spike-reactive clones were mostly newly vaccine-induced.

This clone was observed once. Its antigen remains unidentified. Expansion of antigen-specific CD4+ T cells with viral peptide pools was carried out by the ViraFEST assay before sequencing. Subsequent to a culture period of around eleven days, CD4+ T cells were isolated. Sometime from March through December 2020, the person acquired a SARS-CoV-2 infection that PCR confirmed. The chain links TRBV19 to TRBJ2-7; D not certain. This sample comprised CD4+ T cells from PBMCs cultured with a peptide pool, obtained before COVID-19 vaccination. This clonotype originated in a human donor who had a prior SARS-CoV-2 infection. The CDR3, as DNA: TGTGCCAGTAGTAGTAGGCCAAGCTCCTACGAGCAGTACTTC. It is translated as CASSSRPSSYEQYF.